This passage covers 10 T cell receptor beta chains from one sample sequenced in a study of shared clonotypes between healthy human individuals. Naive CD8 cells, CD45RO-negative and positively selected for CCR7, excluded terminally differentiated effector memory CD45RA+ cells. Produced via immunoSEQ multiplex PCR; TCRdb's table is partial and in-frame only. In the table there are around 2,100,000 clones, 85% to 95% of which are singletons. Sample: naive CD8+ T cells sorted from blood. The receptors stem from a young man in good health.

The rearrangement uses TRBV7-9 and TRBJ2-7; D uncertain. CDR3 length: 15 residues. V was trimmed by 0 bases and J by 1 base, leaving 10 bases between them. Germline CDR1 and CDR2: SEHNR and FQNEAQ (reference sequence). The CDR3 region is CASSLAAGRSYEQYF. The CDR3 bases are TGTGCCAGCAGCTTAGCCGCAGGCCGATCCTACGAGCAGTACTTC.

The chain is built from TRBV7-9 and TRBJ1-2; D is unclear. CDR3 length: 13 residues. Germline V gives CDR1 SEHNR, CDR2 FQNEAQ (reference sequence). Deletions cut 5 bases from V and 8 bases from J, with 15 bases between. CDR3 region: CASSLGRVNGYTF. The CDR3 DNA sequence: TGTGCCAGCAGCCTGGGGAGGGTTAACGGCTACACCTTC.

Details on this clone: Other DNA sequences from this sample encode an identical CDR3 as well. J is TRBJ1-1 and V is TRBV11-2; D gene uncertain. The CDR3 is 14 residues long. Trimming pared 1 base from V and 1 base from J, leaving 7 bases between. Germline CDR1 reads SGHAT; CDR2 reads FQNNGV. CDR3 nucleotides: TGTGCCAGCAGCTTAGCGGGTGGGAACACTGAAGCTTTCTTT. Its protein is CASSLAGGNTEAFF.

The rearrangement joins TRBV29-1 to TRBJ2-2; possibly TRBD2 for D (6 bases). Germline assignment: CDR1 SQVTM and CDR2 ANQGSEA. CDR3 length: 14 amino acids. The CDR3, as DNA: TGCAGTATCAGGGCGGGAACCAACACCGGGGAGCTGTTTTTT. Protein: CSIRAGTNTGELFF.

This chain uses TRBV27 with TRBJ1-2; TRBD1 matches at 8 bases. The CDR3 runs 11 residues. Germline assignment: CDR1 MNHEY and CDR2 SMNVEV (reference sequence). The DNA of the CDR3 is TGTGCGACAGGGGAGTTCTATGGCTACACCTTC. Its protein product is CATGEFYGYTF.

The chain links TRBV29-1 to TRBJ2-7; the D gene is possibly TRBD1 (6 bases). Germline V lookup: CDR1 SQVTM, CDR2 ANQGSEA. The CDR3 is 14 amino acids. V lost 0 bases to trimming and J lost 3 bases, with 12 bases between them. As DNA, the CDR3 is TGCAGCGTTGAAGACAGGGGTAAAAACTACGAGCAGTACTTC. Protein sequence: CSVEDRGKNYEQYF.

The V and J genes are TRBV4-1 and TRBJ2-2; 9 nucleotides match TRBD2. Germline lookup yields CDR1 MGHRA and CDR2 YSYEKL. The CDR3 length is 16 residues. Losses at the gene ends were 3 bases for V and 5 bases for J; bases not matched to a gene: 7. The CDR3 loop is CASSQGWREGTGELFF. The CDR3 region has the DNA TGCGCCAGCAGCCAGGGGTGGCGGGAGGGTACCGGGGAGCTGTTTTTT.

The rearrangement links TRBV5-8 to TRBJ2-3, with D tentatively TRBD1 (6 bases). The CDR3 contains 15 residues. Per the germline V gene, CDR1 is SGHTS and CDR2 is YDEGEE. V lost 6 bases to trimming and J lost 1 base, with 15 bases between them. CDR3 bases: TGTGCCAGCACCACAGGGACGGCCGGCACAGATACGCAGTATTTT. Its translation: CASTTGTAGTDTQYF.

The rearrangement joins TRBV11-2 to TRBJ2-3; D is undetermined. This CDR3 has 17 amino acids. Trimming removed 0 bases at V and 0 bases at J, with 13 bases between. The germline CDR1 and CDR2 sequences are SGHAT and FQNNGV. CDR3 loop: CASSLDPIPPSTDTQYF. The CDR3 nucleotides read TGTGCCAGCAGCTTAGATCCAATCCCGCCTAGCACAGATACGCAGTATTTT.

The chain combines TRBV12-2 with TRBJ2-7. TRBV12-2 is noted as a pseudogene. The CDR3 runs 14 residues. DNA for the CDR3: TGTGCAAGTCGCTTAGAAGTGGATCAACCCGAGCAGTACTTC. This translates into CASRLEVDQPEQYF.